The next 30 T cell receptor beta chains were all read from a single sample in a study of shared clonotypes between healthy human individuals. Data came from immunoSEQ multiplex PCR; TCRdb stores just in-frame clones and leaves some out. The data show 2 million to 2.5 million clones, with around 95% seen just once and 0.13% held by the top ten. Sequencing input: naive CD4+ T cells sorted from blood. This sample's subset: CD45RA+ positively selected. These receptors originate from a young man in good health.

The gene calls are TRBV7-2 and TRBJ2-3; perhaps TRBD2 as D (6 bases). Per germline, CDR1 SGHTA and CDR2 FQGNSA. The CDR3 spans 15 residues. V lost 6 bases and J 1 base, leaving 14 bases between the germline ends. CDR3 bases: TGTGCCAGCAGTCTGGACGGGAGACGCACAGATACGCAGTATTTT. Protein product: CASSLDGRRTDTQYF.

The CDR3 DNA reads as TGTGCCATCAGTGAGTCCGGGCCTGGGGGGTCGTCCACCGGGGAGCTGTTTTTT. Encoded protein: CAISESGPGGSSTGELFF. The V and J genes are TRBV10-3 and TRBJ2-2; TRBD2 is a possible D gene (6 bases). V shed 0 bases and J shed 4 bases, with 18 bases lying between them. The CDR3 sequence is 18 residues long. Germline V lookup: CDR1 ENHRY, CDR2 SYGVKD.

This chain connects TRBV30 to TRBJ2-1, with 10 bases identical to TRBD2. Germline V lookup: CDR1 GTSNPN, CDR2 SVGIG (reference sequence). This CDR3 is 15 amino acids long. Trimming at V came to 0 bases and at J to 7 bases, leaving 6 bases not matched to a gene. The CDR3 reads CAWSVMTSGWNEQFF. The CDR3 DNA reads TGTGCCTGGAGTGTAATGACTAGCGGGTGGAATGAGCAGTTCTTC.

The V gene is TRBV11-2, the J gene TRBJ1-1; the D is unclear. This CDR3 is built from 14 residues. Per germline, CDR1 SGHAT and CDR2 FQNNGV. The V end lost 1 base, the J end lost 5 bases, and 11 bases lay between the germline ends. The CDR3 bases are TGTGCCAGCAGCTTAGTTTCGGGAGGTACTGAAGCTTTCTTT. Its translation is CASSLVSGGTEAFF.

CDR3 DNA: TGTGCCAGTAGTATAATAGGGACAGCAAATCAGCCCCAGCATTTT. This gives the protein CASSIIGTANQPQHF. This chain links TRBV19 with TRBJ1-5; 7 bases are a match to TRBD1. V trimming: 2 bases; J trimming: 4 bases; junction bases outside the gene matches: 5. From germline, CDR1 is LNHDA and CDR2 SQIVND (reference sequence). There are 15 residues in the CDR3.

The gene calls are TRBV5-1 and TRBJ2-1; D remains unclear. Looked up from germline, CDR1 is SGHRS and CDR2 is YFSETQ. Trimming removed 5 bases at V and 4 bases at J, with 16 bases between. CDR3 length equals 15 residues. CDR3 nucleotides: TGCGCCAGCAGGGCGCAACGAGGCCCTTACAATGAGCAGTTCTTC. Encoded protein: CASRAQRGPYNEQFF. The full variable domain, rest sourced from reference TRBV5-1 and TRBJ2-1, is KAGVTQTPRYLIKTRGQQVTLSCSPISGHRSVSWYQQTPGQGLQFLFEYFSETQRNKGNFPGRFSGRQFSNSRSEMNVSTLELGDSALYLCASRAQRGPYNEQFFGPGTRLTVL.

The table lists this clone with a count of one. The J gene is TRBJ2-3, the V gene TRBV6-4; the D gene is possibly TRBD2 (5 bases). The CDR3 length is 14 residues. Germline CDR1 is MRHNA and CDR2 is SNTAGT. Between the trimmed V and J ends, which lost 6 bases and 2 bases, there was a span of 12 bases. CDR3 in DNA: TGTGCCAGCAGCCTCGACTACGACACAGATACGCAGTATTTT. It codes for CASSLDYDTDTQYF.

The chain links TRBV10-3 to TRBJ2-4; 10 positions match TRBD2. J lost 1 base, V lost 3 bases, and 6 bases had no gene match. The CDR3 runs to 17 residues. From germline, CDR1 is ENHRY and CDR2 SYGVKD. CDR3 in DNA: TGTGCCATCAGTGATACTAGCGGGGCTTGGGCCAAAAACATTCAGTACTTC. Protein: CAISDTSGAWAKNIQYF.

The J gene is TRBJ1-1, the V gene TRBV6-1, with D possibly matching TRBD1 (5 bases). The CDR3 sequence is 11 residues long. The germline V gene encodes CDR1 MNHNS and CDR2 SASEGT. With 3 bases removed from V and 11 bases from J, the gap between germline ends came to 10 bases. For the CDR3, the DNA is TGTGCCAGCAGTGAGATGGGGGAGGCTTTCTTT. It codes for CASSEMGEAFF.

In regard to this clone: The sample carries other DNA sequences with the same CDR3. The rearrangement links TRBV18 to TRBJ2-3; D could derive from TRBD1 or TRBD2 (5 bases each). This CDR3 has 14 residues. V was pared by 0 bases and J by 5 bases, with 9 bases between. Per germline, CDR1 KGHSH and CDR2 LQKENI. Here the CDR3 reads CASSPPGGGDTQYF. Written as DNA, the CDR3 is TGTGCCAGCTCACCACCGGGTGGGGGAGATACGCAGTATTTT.

V gene TRBV10-3 combines with J gene TRBJ1-4, with a possible D match to TRBD1 (6 bases). The ends were cut back, 6 bases at V and 4 bases at J, with 15 bases in the middle. The CDR3 has 15 residues. In germline, CDR1 is ENHRY, CDR2 SYGVKD. CDR3 sequence reads: CAIRANGQSNEKLFF. CDR3 nucleotide sequence: TGTGCCATCAGGGCAAACGGACAGAGTAATGAAAAACTGTTTTTT.

This clone has only one observation. J is TRBJ1-5 and V is TRBV29-1; 10 bases align to TRBD1. CDR3 size: 15 residues. CDR1 and CDR2 from the germline V gene are SQVTM and ANQGSEA. The ends lost 4 bases at V and 4 bases at J; junction bases unmatched: 7. The CDR3 reads CSVGQGAGGNQPQHF. The CDR3 nucleotides are TGCAGCGTTGGACAGGGGGCGGGAGGGAATCAGCCCCAGCATTTT.

This chain uses TRBV9 with TRBJ1-3; TRBD1 might be the D (5 bases). Germline CDR1 SGDLS, CDR2 YYNGEE. V was trimmed by 0 bases and J by 2 bases, leaving 15 bases between them. This CDR3 spans 17 amino acids. The CDR3 spells CASSVESGLRPGNTIYF. The CDR3 nucleotides are TGTGCCAGCAGCGTAGAGTCGGGGCTACGGCCTGGAAACACCATATATTTT.

This chain links TRBV7-9 with TRBJ1-4, with D unresolved. The V gene lost 5 bases and the J gene lost 4 bases, with 20 bases spanning the gap. In germline, CDR1 is SEHNR, CDR2 FQNEAQ (reference sequence). CDR3 length equals 17 residues. The DNA for the CDR3 is TGTGCCAGCAGCACCGGCCCTCTCTTTTGGGGTAATGAAAAACTGTTTTTT. Its protein product is CASSTGPLFWGNEKLFF.

This clone is a singleton in its sample. The V and J genes are TRBV6-1 and TRBJ2-7, with TRBD1 matching 7 bases. Germline CDR1 MNHNS, CDR2 SASEGT. This CDR3 spans 14 amino acids. V lost 4 bases to trimming and J lost 0 bases; unmatched junction nucleotides: 3. The CDR3 loop reads CASSVDRFSYEQYF. In nucleotides, the CDR3 is TGTGCCAGCAGTGTGGACAGGTTCTCCTACGAGCAGTACTTC.

The CDR3, as DNA: TGTGCCAGCAGTTCCTATCAGGGGGCCACTGAAGCTTTCTTT. Amino acid sequence: CASSSYQGATEAFF. The chain has TRBV27 and TRBJ1-1, with 8 bases that match TRBD1. The V gene end was trimmed by 4 bases and the J gene end by 4 bases; junction bases not matched to a gene: 5. This CDR3 has 14 residues. CDR1 and CDR2 (germline): MNHEY, SMNVEV (reference sequence).

The gene calls are TRBV27 and TRBJ1-5; TRBD1 matches at 9 bases. Germline CDR1 reads MNHEY; CDR2 reads SMNVEV (reference sequence). The CDR3 length is 14 residues. The trim removed 3 bases at V and 5 bases at J, leaving 2 bases unmatched. CDR3 protein: CASSFGTGHQPQHF. CDR3 bases: TGTGCCAGCAGTTTCGGGACAGGGCATCAGCCCCAGCATTTT.

This rearrangement joins TRBV20-1 to TRBJ2-7, with D hard to call. V was pared by 5 bases and J by 4 bases, with 9 bases between. The CDR3 sequence is 11 residues long. The V gene's germline CDR1 is DFQATT and CDR2 SNEGSKA (reference sequence). CDR3 residues: CSAVPVYEQYF. CDR3 DNA sequence: TGCAGTGCTGTACCGGTATACGAGCAGTACTTC.

This rearrangement joins TRBV6-5 to TRBJ2-3, with D uncertain. Germline CDR1 reads MNHEY; CDR2 reads SVGAGI. V lost 4 bases and J lost 1, with 6 bases in between. The CDR3 runs to 13 residues. The CDR3 loop reads CASSSRRTDTQYF. CDR3 nucleotides: TGTGCCAGCAGTTCACGACGCACAGATACGCAGTATTTT.

This chain uses TRBV9 with TRBJ2-1, with 13 bases aligning to TRBD2. Germline-derived CDR1 and CDR2 are SGDLS and YYNGEE. The trim removed 4 bases at V and 8 bases at J, leaving 12 bases unmatched. The length of the CDR3 is 17 residues. The chain's CDR3 is CASSPRPGTSGTDEQFF. The CDR3 nucleotides are TGTGCCAGCAGCCCCCGTCCCGGGACTAGCGGGACGGATGAGCAGTTCTTC. The full variable domain, completed using reference TRBV9 and TRBJ2-1, is DSGVTQTPKHLITATGQRVTLRCSPRSGDLSVYWYQQSLDQGLQFLIQYYNGEERAKGNILERFSAQQFPDLHSELNLSSLELGDSALYFCASSPRPGTSGTDEQFFGPGTRLTVL.

To note about this clone: At the DNA level, this CDR3 is encoded by other sequences in the same sample as well. The CDR3 DNA reads TGTGCCACCAGCAGAGATTTGACAGGTGAAGCTTTCTTT. Its protein product is CATSRDLTGEAFF. The chain recombines TRBV15 with TRBJ1-1, with D possibly TRBD1 on 6 matching bases. The CDR3 contains 13 residues. V gave up 0 bases and J gave up 7 bases, with 9 bases separating them. Germline V gene sequence: CDR1 LNHNV, CDR2 YYDKDF (reference sequence).

The V and J genes are TRBV27 and TRBJ2-7; TRBD2 matches at 8 bases. Germline CDR1 reads MNHEY; CDR2 reads SMNVEV (reference sequence). This CDR3 is 14 amino acids long. V was pared by 4 bases and J by 4 bases, with 6 bases of the junction left unmatched. CDR3 region: CASSYRRGGYEQYF. Here the CDR3 DNA reads TGTGCCAGCAGTTACCGCCGGGGGGGTTACGAGCAGTACTTC.

The chain has TRBV13 and TRBJ1-4; 7 positions agree with TRBD1. Unmatched junction bases numbered 10, after V lost 4 bases and J lost 2 bases. The CDR3 length is 17 residues. Germline V lookup: CDR1 PRHDT, CDR2 FYEKMQ (reference sequence). The CDR3 DNA reads TGTGCCAGCAGCTGGCGTCCCGGGACAGTTACTAATGAAAAACTGTTTTTT. The encoded protein is CASSWRPGTVTNEKLFF. Together with reference TRBV13 and TRBJ1-4, the CDR3 gives the full variable domain: AAGVIQSPRHLIKEKRETATLKCYPIPRHDTVYWYQQGPGQDPQFLISFYEKMQSDKGSIPDRFSAQQFSDYHSELNMSSLELGDSALYFCASSWRPGTVTNEKLFFGSGTQLSVL.

V usage is TRBV6-7 and J usage is TRBJ2-2; 10 nucleotides agree with TRBD2. TRBV6-7 is known as an ORF, though its function is uncertain. The ends lost 4 bases at V and 2 bases at J; junction bases unmatched: 4. CDR3 size: 16 residues. The CDR3 sequence: CASSSAGGGNTGELFF. Written as DNA, the CDR3 is TGTGCCAGCAGTTCAGCGGGAGGGGGAAACACCGGGGAGCTGTTTTTT.

This clone was counted once. The gene calls are TRBV14 and TRBJ2-1; 14 nucleotides align to TRBD2. CDR3 length equals 17 residues. J lost 7 bases, V lost 2 bases, and 7 bases had no gene match. Looked up from germline, CDR1 is SGHDN and CDR2 is FVKESK. Here the CDR3 DNA reads TGTGCCAGCAGCCAACGCACTCGGACTAGCGGGAGGAATGAGCAGTTCTTC. The encoded protein is CASSQRTRTSGRNEQFF.

DNA for the CDR3: TGTGCCAGCACTACCGGGACAGGGACGGAAAAACTGTTTTTT. Amino acids: CASTTGTGTEKLFF. The chain links TRBV2 to TRBJ1-4; TRBD1 agrees at 9 bases. The V gene end was trimmed by 7 bases and the J gene end by 8 bases; junction bases not matched to a gene: 8. This CDR3 contains 14 residues. Per the germline V gene, CDR1 is SNHLY and CDR2 is FYNNEI.

The chain combines TRBV20-1 with TRBJ1-4; no clear D. The CDR3 has 11 residues. From germline, CDR1 is DFQATT and CDR2 SNEGSKA (reference sequence). The V gene lost 6 bases and the J gene lost 8 bases, with 10 bases spanning the gap. The chain's CDR3 is CSAPSGEKLFF. The CDR3 DNA is TGCAGTGCCCCGTCGGGGGAAAAACTGTTTTTT.

This chain joins TRBV30 and TRBJ1-3, with D possibly being TRBD1 (6 bases). The CDR3 totals 14 residues. Germline CDR1 is GTSNPN and CDR2 is SVGIG (reference sequence). Trimming shortened V by 5 bases and J by 4 bases, and 15 bases separated the two germline ends. CDR3 loop: CAWAFLGQGNTIYF. The CDR3 DNA follows: TGTGCCTGGGCTTTTCTGGGACAAGGAAACACCATATATTTT.

The V call is TRBV5-6, the J call TRBJ1-1; maybe TRBD1 (5 bases). Germline CDR1 reads SGHDT; CDR2 reads YYEEEE. This CDR3 has 13 amino acids. V was trimmed by 3 bases and J by 11 bases, leaving 17 bases between them. The CDR3 loop is CASSSSPGGSAFF. In DNA, the CDR3 is TGTGCCAGCAGCTCCTCCCCGGGGGGTTCGGCTTTCTTT.

J is TRBJ1-2 and V is TRBV7-9; D gene unclear. V shed 1 base and J shed 6 bases, with 12 bases lying between them. Germline CDR1 reads SEHNR; CDR2 reads FQNEAQ (reference sequence). This CDR3 is 14 amino acids long. CDR3 residues: CASSLGRQGHGYTF. DNA for the CDR3: TGTGCCAGCAGCTTAGGTCGTCAAGGCCATGGCTACACCTTC.